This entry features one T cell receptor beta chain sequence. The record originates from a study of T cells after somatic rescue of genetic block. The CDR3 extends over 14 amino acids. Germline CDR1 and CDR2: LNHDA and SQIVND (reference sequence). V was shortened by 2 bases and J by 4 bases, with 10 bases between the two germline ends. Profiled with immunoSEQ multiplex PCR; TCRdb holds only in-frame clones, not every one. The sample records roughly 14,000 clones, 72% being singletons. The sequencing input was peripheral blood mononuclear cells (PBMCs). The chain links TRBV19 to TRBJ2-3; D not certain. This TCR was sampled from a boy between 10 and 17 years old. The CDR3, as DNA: TGTGCCAGTAGTATACCACATAGGTCAGATACGCAGTATTTT. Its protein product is CASSIPHRSDTQYF.